One sample yielded the 8 T cell receptor beta chains listed below, sequenced in a study of cytomegalovirus exposure and HLA in healthy donors. PCR used 60 Vbeta primers and 13 Jbeta primers. The assay was immunoSEQ multiplex PCR, and TCRdb's table has in-frame clones only and misses some. The sample consists of approximately 200,000 clones, less than 85% of them appearing once. The sequenced sample was PBMCs. These receptors originate from a girl between 10 and 17 years old in good health and CMV-seropositive.

The V gene is TRBV9, the J gene TRBJ2-7, with 9 bases aligning to TRBD1. The CDR3 is 16 residues long. The V and J ends lost 2 bases and 6 bases, in that order; junction bases with no gene match: 12. Germline CDR1 reads SGDLS; CDR2 reads YYNGEE. The chain's CDR3 is CASSVAPGQGTSEQYF. CDR3 nucleotide sequence: TGTGCCAGCAGCGTGGCCCCGGGACAGGGTACCTCCGAGCAGTACTTC.

The chain combines TRBV9 with TRBJ2-3; D gene ambiguous. The V gene lost 3 bases and the J gene lost 0 bases, with 11 bases spanning the gap. The CDR3 is 15 residues long. CDR1 and CDR2 from the germline V gene are SGDLS and YYNGEE. CDR3 amino acids: CASSGWKTSTDTQYF. In DNA form, the CDR3 reads TGTGCCAGCAGCGGATGGAAGACTAGCACAGATACGCAGTATTTT.

This chain's CDR3 is CASSLSGGGLRLGETQYF. The CDR3 bases are TGTGCCAGCAGCTTGTCCGGGGGGGGCCTGAGGCTCGGAGAGACCCAGTACTTC. J is TRBJ2-5 and V is TRBV5-4, with TRBD2 identical over 8 bases. There are 18 residues in the CDR3. V was pared by 1 base and J by 4 bases, with 15 bases of the junction left unmatched. The germline V gene has CDR1 SGHNT and CDR2 YYREEE (reference sequence).

This chain connects TRBV30 to TRBJ1-2; 7 bases map to TRBD1. The CDR3 runs 13 residues. CDR1 is GTSNPN and CDR2 is SVGIG in the germline V gene (reference sequence). V was clipped by 5 bases and J by 2 bases; unmatched bases: 5. The CDR3 reads CAWGTVLNYGYTF. The CDR3 DNA follows: TGTGCCTGGGGGACAGTTCTCAACTATGGCTACACCTTC.

This clone was seen just once. The J gene is TRBJ1-2, the V gene TRBV4-3; no clear D gene. Trimming took off 0 bases at V and 7 bases at J, with 9 bases between the two ends. Germline V gives CDR1 LGHNA, CDR2 YSLEER. This CDR3 spans 13 amino acids. The CDR3 sequence is CASSQDRGFGYTF. The CDR3 coding sequence is TGCGCCAGCAGCCAAGATCGCGGGTTTGGCTACACCTTC.

V usage is TRBV13 and J usage is TRBJ1-1; D may be TRBD1 (5 bases). Per the germline V gene, CDR1 is PRHDT and CDR2 is FYEKMQ (reference sequence). The length of the CDR3 is 14 residues. With 2 bases removed from V and 0 bases from J, the gap between germline ends came to 7 bases. CDR3 region: CASSLQGMNTEAFF. Written as DNA, the CDR3 is TGTGCCAGCAGCTTACAGGGTATGAACACTGAAGCTTTCTTT.

This clone appeared a single time. CDR3 loop: CASTAEAPSYEQYF. DNA of the CDR3: TGTGCCAGCACCGCCGAAGCCCCGTCCTACGAGCAGTACTTC. The V gene is TRBV25-1, the J gene TRBJ2-7; D call uncertain. There are 14 residues in the CDR3. Trimming left V 7 bases short and J 1 base short, with 14 bases between. Germline V gene sequence: CDR1 MGHDK, CDR2 SYGVNS.

The chain recombines TRBV4-1 with TRBJ2-3; 7 nucleotides match TRBD2. The CDR3 is 15 residues long. Germline CDR1 reads MGHRA; CDR2 reads YSYEKL. Unmatched junction bases numbered 7, after V lost 5 bases and J lost 2 bases. The CDR3 is CASSKLATATDTQYF. The CDR3 DNA follows: TGCGCCAGCAGCAAACTAGCGACCGCCACAGATACGCAGTATTTT.